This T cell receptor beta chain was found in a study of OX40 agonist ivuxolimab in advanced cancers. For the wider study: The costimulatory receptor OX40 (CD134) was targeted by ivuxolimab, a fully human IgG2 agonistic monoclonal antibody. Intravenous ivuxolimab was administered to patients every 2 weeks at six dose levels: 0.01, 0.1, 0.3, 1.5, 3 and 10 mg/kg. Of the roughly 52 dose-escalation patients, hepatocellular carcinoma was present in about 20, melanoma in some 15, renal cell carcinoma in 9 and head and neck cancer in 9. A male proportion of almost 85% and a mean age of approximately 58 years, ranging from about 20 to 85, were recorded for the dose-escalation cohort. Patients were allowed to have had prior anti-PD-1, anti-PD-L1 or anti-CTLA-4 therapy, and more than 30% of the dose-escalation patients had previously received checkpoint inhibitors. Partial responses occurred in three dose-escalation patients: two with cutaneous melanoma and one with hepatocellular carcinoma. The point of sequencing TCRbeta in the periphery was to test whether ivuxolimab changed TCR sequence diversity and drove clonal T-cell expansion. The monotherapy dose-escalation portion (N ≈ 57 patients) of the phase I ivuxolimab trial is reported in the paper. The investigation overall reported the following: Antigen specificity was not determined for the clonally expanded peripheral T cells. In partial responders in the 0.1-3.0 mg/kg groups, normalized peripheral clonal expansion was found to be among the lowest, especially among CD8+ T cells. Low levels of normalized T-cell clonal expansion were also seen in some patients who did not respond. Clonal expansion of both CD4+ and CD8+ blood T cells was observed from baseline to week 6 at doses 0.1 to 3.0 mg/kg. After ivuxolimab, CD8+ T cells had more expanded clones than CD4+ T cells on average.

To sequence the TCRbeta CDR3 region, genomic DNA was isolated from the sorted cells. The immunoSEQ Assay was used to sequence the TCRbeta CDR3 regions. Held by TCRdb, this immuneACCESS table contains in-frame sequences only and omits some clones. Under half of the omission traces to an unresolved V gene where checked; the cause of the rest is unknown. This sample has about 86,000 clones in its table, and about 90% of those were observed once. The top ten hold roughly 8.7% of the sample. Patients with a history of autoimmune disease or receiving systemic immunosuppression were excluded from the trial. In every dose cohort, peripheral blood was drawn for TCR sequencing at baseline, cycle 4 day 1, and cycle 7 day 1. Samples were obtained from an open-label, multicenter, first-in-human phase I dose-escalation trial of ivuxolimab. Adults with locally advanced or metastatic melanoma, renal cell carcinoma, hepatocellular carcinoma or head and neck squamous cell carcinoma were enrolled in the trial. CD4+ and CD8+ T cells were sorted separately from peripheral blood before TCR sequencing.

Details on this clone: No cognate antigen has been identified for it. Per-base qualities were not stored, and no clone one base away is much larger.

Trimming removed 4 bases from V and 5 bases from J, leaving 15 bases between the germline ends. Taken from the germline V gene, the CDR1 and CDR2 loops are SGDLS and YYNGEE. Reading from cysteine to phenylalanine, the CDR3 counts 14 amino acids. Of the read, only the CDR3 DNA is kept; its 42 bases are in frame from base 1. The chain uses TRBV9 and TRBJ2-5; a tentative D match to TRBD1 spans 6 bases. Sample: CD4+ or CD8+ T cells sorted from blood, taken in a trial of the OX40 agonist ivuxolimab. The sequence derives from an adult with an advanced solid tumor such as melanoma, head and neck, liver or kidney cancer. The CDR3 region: CASSPSTGMETQYF. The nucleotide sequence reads TGTGCCAGCAGCCCATCGACAGGCATGGAGACCCAGTACTTC.